This record concerns one T cell receptor beta chain sequence. Time point indicated: cycle 4 day 1 (C4D1), after more than five weeks of nivolumab. Each patient relapsed following autologous stem cell transplantation, and prior brentuximab vedotin exposure differed. It was by magnetic negative selection that CD4+ T cells were purified from thawed PBMCs. This specimen belongs to a study of PD-1 blockade in classical Hodgkin lymphoma. Overall study context: Intravenous delivery of nivolumab at 3 mg/kg to patients occurred every 2 weeks.

Profiled with immunoSEQ multiplex PCR; TCRdb holds only in-frame clones, not every one. The table shows 10,000 or so clones, with roughly 83% occurring only once. The V and J ends lost 6 bases and 3 bases respectively, with 8 bases between them. This CDR3 has 11 amino acids. Germline CDR1 reads SQVTM; CDR2 reads ANQGSEA. This TCR derives from a human donor with classical Hodgkin lymphoma. The V call is TRBV29-1, the J call TRBJ2-5, with D maybe TRBD2 (5 bases). The material was CD4+ T cells from blood, obtained before the fourth cycle of nivolumab. The CDR3 bases are TGCAGCGTCGGGAAAGAAGAGACCCAGTACTTC. Its translation is CSVGKEETQYF.